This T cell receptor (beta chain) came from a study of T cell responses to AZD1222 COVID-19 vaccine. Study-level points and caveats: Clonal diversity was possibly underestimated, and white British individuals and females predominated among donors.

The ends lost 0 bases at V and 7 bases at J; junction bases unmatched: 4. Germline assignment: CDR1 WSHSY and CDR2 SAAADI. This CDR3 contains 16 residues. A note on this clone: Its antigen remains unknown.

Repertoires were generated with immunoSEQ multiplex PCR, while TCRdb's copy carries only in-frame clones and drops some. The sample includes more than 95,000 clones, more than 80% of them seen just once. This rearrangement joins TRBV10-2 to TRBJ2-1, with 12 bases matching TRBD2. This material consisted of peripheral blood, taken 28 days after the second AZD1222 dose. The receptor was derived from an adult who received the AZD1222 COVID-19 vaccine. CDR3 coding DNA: TGCGCCAGCAGTGAGTCTCTAGCGGGGGGGCGAAATGAGCAGTTCTTC. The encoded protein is CASSESLAGGRNEQFF.